This T cell receptor (beta chain) was profiled in a study of T cells in Graves' hyperthyroidism and ophthalmopathy. The wider study: Peripheral blood was collected at initial diagnosis, before any treatment.

Clinical symptoms, serum thyroxine and TRAb, thyroid ultrasound and orbital computed tomography were used for the diagnoses. About 10 ml fresh peripheral blood yielded the PBMCs. Researchers took RNA transcripts and amplified the TCR beta CDR3 regions from them. First-round RT-PCR with HTBI primers amplified the TCR CDR3 region. TCRdb itself ran the multiplex PCR reads through MiXCR, one entry per CDR3 protein. There are around 520,000 distinct CDR3 sequences in the sample; about 15% occur only once, and roughly 13% lies in the top ten. This clonotype was counted at least ten times. Sequencing was carried out using blood. This receptor was obtained from a woman aged 40 to 50 with Graves' hyperthyroidism.

Here the CDR3 reads CASSEAQGLASYEQYF. CDR3 nucleotide sequence: TGTGCCAGCAGTGAAGCGCAGGGACTAGCGTCCTACGAGCAGTACTTC. The J gene is TRBJ2-7, the V gene TRBV6-1; the match to TRBD2 covers 10 bases. The V gene end was trimmed by 0 bases and the J gene end by 1 base; junction bases not matched to a gene: 3. The CDR3 length is 16 residues. Germline V gene lookup returns CDR1 MNHNS and CDR2 SASEGT.